These T cell receptor beta chains were read from a single sample in a study of blood T cell repertoires in COVID-19. TCRdb's copy holds only in-frame clones and misses some; the assay was immunoSEQ multiplex PCR. The sample has roughly 38,000 clones, around four fifths seen once. Sample: peripheral blood. All receptors come from a human donor in a cohort sampled during active COVID-19. Each CDR3 is given with its conserved first and last residue. The order of the fields is J gene, D gene, clone size, V gene, CDR3 protein, CDR3 DNA. A D gene is named only where the DNA matches it firmly. Not all rows give a size; the values are once, few, many and, for expanded clones, a class.

TRBJ1-1,NA,NA,TRBV21-1,CASSKAQRGGRGSTEAFF,TGTGCCAGCAGCAAAGCGCAGAGAGGAGGTCGGGGAAGCACTGAAGCTTTCTTT
TRBJ2-5,TRBD2,NA,TRBV18,CASSPPGLAGGETQYF,TGTGCCAGCTCACCACCGGGACTAGCGGGGGGAGAGACCCAGTACTTC
TRBJ2-6,NA,NA,TRBV7-2,CASTNSGANVLTF,TGTGCCAGCACCAACTCTGGGGCCAACGTCCTGACTTTC
TRBJ2-7,TRBD1,NA,TRBV11-2,CASSLDLGTGTYEQYF,TGTGCCAGCAGCTTAGATCTTGGGACAGGGACCTACGAGCAGTACTTC
TRBJ2-4,NA,NA,TRBV7-2,CASSLEDYPKNIQYF,TGTGCCAGCAGCTTAGAGGACTACCCCAAAAACATTCAGTACTTC
TRBJ2-7,NA,NA,TRBV30,CAWTRTGRDEQYF,TGTGCCTGGACCCGGACAGGGAGGGACGAGCAGTACTTC
TRBJ2-3,TRBD2,NA,TRBV7-2,CASSPGLAGVNTQYF,TGTGCCAGCAGCCCCGGACTAGCGGGGGTAAATACGCAGTATTTT
TRBJ2-1,TRBD1,NA,TRBV7-9,CAGLGTGTYNEQFF,TGTGCCGGCCTCGGGACAGGGACCTACAATGAGCAGTTCTTC
TRBJ2-3,NA,NA,TRBV5-6,CASSPAQGEHTQYF,TGTGCCAGCAGCCCGGCACAGGGAGAGCATACGCAGTATTTT
TRBJ2-1,NA,NA,TRBV28,CASSKAGFPYNEQFF,TGTGCCAGCAGCAAAGCAGGGTTTCCCTACAATGAGCAGTTCTTC
TRBJ1-3,TRBD1,NA,TRBV29-1,CSAGDREYTIYF,TGCAGCGCCGGGGACAGGGAATACACCATATATTTT
TRBJ1-2,TRBD1,NA,TRBV6-5,CASSYPGQGIGGYTF,TGTGCCAGCAGTTACCCGGGACAGGGGATTGGTGGCTACACCTTC
TRBJ1-1,NA,NA,TRBV28,CASSSRSLLEAFF,TGTGCCAGCAGTTCCCGGAGTCTGCTTGAAGCTTTCTTT
TRBJ1-1,TRBD1,NA,TRBV9,CASSVDRGNTEAFF,TGTGCCAGCAGCGTTGACAGGGGGAACACTGAAGCTTTCTTT
TRBJ2-1,TRBD1,few,TRBV7-9,CASSAGTGGRGEQFF,TGTGCCAGCAGCGCCGGGACAGGGGGCCGGGGTGAGCAGTTCTTC
TRBJ2-7,TRBD1,NA,TRBV7-8,CASRESGQGFHEQYF,TGTGCCAGCCGCGAATCGGGACAGGGATTCCACGAGCAGTACTTC
TRBJ1-6,TRBD1,NA,TRBV19,CASSSLGQANNSPLHF,TGTGCCAGTAGTTCCCTCGGACAGGCGAATAATTCACCCCTCCACTTT
TRBJ1-1,NA,NA,TRBV4-3,CASSHVTGLVAFF,TGCGCCAGCAGCCACGTCACAGGGTTAGTAGCTTTCTTT
TRBJ1-3,NA,NA,TRBV6-1,CASSEVSGNTIYF,TGTGCCAGCAGTGAAGTCAGTGGAAACACCATATATTTT
TRBJ2-3,NA,NA,TRBV6-2/TRBV6-3,CASSYYDASMRDTQYF,TGTGCCAGCAGTTACTACGATGCTTCGATGAGAGATACGCAGTATTTT
TRBJ2-7,TRBD1,few,TRBV7-6,CASSLAHRGKSLYEQYF,TGTGCCAGCAGCTTAGCCCACAGGGGGAAATCGTTGTACGAGCAGTACTTC
TRBJ2-1,TRBD1,NA,TRBV7-2,CASSPRDSFKDEQFF,TGTGCCAGCAGCCCCCGGGACAGCTTTAAAGATGAGCAGTTCTTC
TRBJ1-2,NA,NA,TRBV28,CASSLRGGYGYTF,TGTGCCAGCAGTTTAAGGGGGGGCTATGGCTACACCTTC
TRBJ2-7,NA,NA,TRBV5-6,CASSFSVKSSYEQYF,TGTGCCAGCAGCTTTTCCGTAAAGAGCTCCTACGAGCAGTACTTC
TRBJ1-6,TRBD1,once,TRBV19,CASSAARQGPALHF,TGTGCCAGTAGCGCGGCAAGACAGGGTCCAGCCCTCCACTTT
TRBJ1-2,NA,NA,TRBV6-5,CASSPDSAHGYTF,TGTGCCAGCAGCCCGGACAGTGCCCATGGCTACACCTTC
TRBJ1-1,NA,NA,TRBV5-4,CASSPTGGGVNTEAFF,TGTGCCAGCAGCCCGACCGGGGGTGGGGTGAACACTGAAGCTTTCTTT
TRBJ1-1,TRBD1,NA,TRBV5-4,CASSPIDREEAFF,TGTGCCAGCAGCCCCATCGACAGGGAAGAAGCTTTCTTT
TRBJ1-2,NA,few,TRBV10-2,CASSEGNYGYTF,TGCGCCAGCAGTGAGGGCAACTATGGCTACACCTTC
TRBJ2-7,TRBD1,NA,TRBV28,CASSPPMTGSYEQYF,TGTGCCAGCAGTCCACCTATGACAGGGTCCTACGAGCAGTACTTC
TRBJ1-1,NA,once,TRBV5-1,CASSLLGEQTEAFF,TGCGCCAGCAGCTTGCTAGGGGAACAGACTGAAGCTTTCTTT
TRBJ1-1,NA,once,TRBV30,CAGKDRIGMNTEAFF,TGTGCCGGAAAAGACAGGATAGGAATGAACACTGAAGCTTTCTTT
TRBJ1-2,NA,NA,TRBV7-9,CASSSDRRSYTF,TGTGCCAGCAGCTCCGACAGACGGAGCTACACCTTC
TRBJ2-7,NA,NA,TRBV20-1,CSASGATYEQYF,TGCAGTGCTAGTGGGGCAACCTACGAGCAGTACTTC
TRBJ1-2,TRBD1,NA,TRBV2,CASSGDRGNYGYTF,TGTGCCAGCAGTGGGGACAGGGGTAACTATGGCTACACCTTC
TRBJ2-7,TRBD1,NA,TRBV25-1,CASSAPTGSSYEQYF,TGTGCCAGCAGTGCCCCGACAGGGAGCTCCTACGAGCAGTACTTC
TRBJ1-1,NA,NA,TRBV7-8,CASSLSRGEAFF,TGTGCCAGCAGCTTATCCCGGGGGGAAGCTTTCTTT
TRBJ1-5,NA,few,TRBV7-7,CASSLTIRQTNQPQHF,TGTGCTAGCAGCTTAACCATACGACAAACAAATCAGCCCCAGCATTTT
TRBJ2-7,TRBD1,NA,TRBV5-5,CASSPGTGQVEQYF,TGTGCCAGCAGCCCCGGGACAGGGCAGGTCGAGCAGTACTTC
TRBJ1-1,TRBD1,NA,TRBV4-3,CASSQGQGGTEAFF,TGCGCCAGCAGCCAAGGACAGGGTGGCACTGAAGCTTTCTTT
TRBJ1-2,NA,NA,TRBV6-6,CASSPIGGVRLKNGYTF,TGTGCCAGCAGTCCAATCGGGGGGGTCAGGCTAAAAAATGGCTACACCTTC
TRBJ1-1,NA,NA,TRBV7-6,CASSPSLGGSTEAFF,TGTGCCAGCAGCCCCTCCTTGGGGGGAAGCACTGAAGCTTTCTTT
TRBJ2-2,TRBD2,NA,TRBV28,CASSPLAGYTGELFF,TGTGCCAGCAGCCCTCTAGCGGGGTACACCGGGGAGCTGTTTTTT
TRBJ1-2,NA,once,TRBV2,CASRANRDENYGYTF,TGTGCCAGCAGGGCTAACAGGGACGAAAACTATGGCTACACCTTC
TRBJ2-7,TRBD1,NA,TRBV9,CASSLRGDRGEQYF,TGTGCCAGCAGCCTCAGAGGTGACAGGGGCGAGCAGTACTTC
TRBJ2-7,NA,NA,TRBV23-1,CASRLINRVPHEQYF,TGCGCCAGCCGATTAATAAACAGGGTTCCCCACGAGCAGTACTTC
TRBJ1-2,TRBD1,NA,TRBV5-4,CASSADRDYGYTF,TGTGCCAGCAGCGCCGACAGGGACTATGGCTACACCTTC
TRBJ2-1,NA,NA,TRBV12-3/TRBV12-4,CASSAGTNEQFF,TGTGCCAGTTCCGCGGGAACCAATGAGCAGTTCTTC
TRBJ1-6,NA,NA,TRBV3-1/TRBV3-2,CASSHSPGVGSRSPLHF,TGTGCCAGCAGCCACAGTCCGGGGGTGGGCTCGAGGTCACCCCTCCACTTT
TRBJ1-3,TRBD1,NA,TRBV5-4,CASSPGTGITNTIYF,TGTGCCAGCAGCCCCGGGACAGGGATTACCAACACCATATATTTT
TRBJ1-2,TRBD1,NA,TRBV15,CATSRPGQGGYGYTF,TGTGCCACCAGCAGACCCGGACAGGGGGGCTATGGCTACACCTTC
TRBJ2-6,NA,NA,TRBV5-4,CASSSGLDAGANVLTF,TGTGCCAGCAGCTCAGGGCTCGACGCTGGGGCCAACGTCCTGACTTTC
TRBJ2-7,TRBD1,NA,TRBV9,CASSEAGTGLYEQYF,TGTGCCAGCAGCGAGGCCGGGACAGGACTCTACGAGCAGTACTTC
TRBJ1-6,NA,once,TRBV19,CASSTEQIGGPLHF,TGTGCCAGTAGTACCGAACAAATTGGAGGGCCCCTCCACTTT
TRBJ1-5,TRBD1,NA,TRBV7-9,CASSLDAGGQPQHF,TGTGCCAGCAGCTTAGACGCAGGGGGGCAGCCCCAGCATTTT
TRBJ2-7,TRBD1,NA,TRBV5-6,CASSWPGTDYEQYF,TGTGCCAGCAGCTGGCCAGGGACAGACTACGAGCAGTACTTC
TRBJ1-5,NA,NA,TRBV11-2,CASSFLPGRGQPQHF,TGTGCCAGCAGCTTTCTACCCGGGCGGGGTCAGCCCCAGCATTTT
TRBJ2-1,TRBD2,NA,TRBV11-3,CASRNQVAGDGNEQFF,TGTGCCAGCAGGAACCAAGTAGCGGGGGACGGCAATGAGCAGTTCTTC
TRBJ2-1,NA,NA,TRBV18,CASSPARNEQFF,TGTGCCAGCTCACCAGCGCGGAATGAGCAGTTCTTC
TRBJ1-3,NA,NA,TRBV30,CAWTGRGNTIYF,TGTGCCTGGACGGGAAGGGGGAACACCATATATTTT